Listed here are 27 T cell receptor beta chains from one sample, sequenced in a study of OX40 agonist ivuxolimab in advanced cancers. Only in-frame clones appear in the TCRdb table, and some are missing; sequencing was by immunoSEQ multiplex PCR. The table includes about 68,000 clones, about 83% detected once. Sequences were derived from CD4+ or CD8+ T cells sorted from blood, sampled in a trial of the OX40 agonist ivuxolimab. All receptors derive from an adult with an advanced solid tumor such as melanoma, head and neck, liver or kidney cancer.

This clone appeared a few times. The V gene is TRBV7-9, the J gene TRBJ1-3; D gene uncertain. The CDR3 covers 12 residues. The ends were cut back, 5 bases at V and 7 bases at J, with 9 bases in the middle. In germline, CDR1 is SEHNR, CDR2 FQNEAQ (reference sequence). The CDR3 loop is CASSPMGNTIYF. CDR3 nucleotides: TGTGCCAGCAGCCCTATGGGTAACACCATATATTTT.

This chain joins TRBV6-1 and TRBJ2-7, with 7 bases that match TRBD1. Germline lookup yields CDR1 MNHNS and CDR2 SASEGT. V gave up 7 bases and J gave up 3 bases; unmatched junction bases: 9. The CDR3 has 14 amino acids. CDR3 residues: CASTLETGRYEQYF. The CDR3 bases are TGTGCCAGCACCTTAGAGACAGGGCGCTACGAGCAGTACTTC.

The chain is built from TRBV6-1 and TRBJ1-2; D call uncertain. V lost 1 base and J lost 4, with 10 bases in between. Germline V gene data show CDR1 as MNHNS and CDR2 as SASEGT. This CDR3 spans 14 amino acids. The CDR3 DNA follows: TGTGCCAGCAGTGAAGGACAAGGATCCTATGGCTACACCTTC. Its translation: CASSEGQGSYGYTF.

This chain uses TRBV19 with TRBJ2-4; D tentatively reads TRBD1 or TRBD2 (6 bases each). Trimming cost V 7 bases and J 1 base, with 17 bases left between them. The CDR3 has 16 amino acids. Germline V gives CDR1 LNHDA, CDR2 SQIVND (reference sequence). CDR3 sequence: CASTDQGGTAKNIQYF. CDR3 in DNA: TGTGCCAGTACCGACCAAGGGGGGACCGCCAAAAACATTCAGTACTTC.

This clone is a singleton in its sample. This chain uses TRBV15 with TRBJ2-1; 9 nucleotides match TRBD1. V shed 2 bases and J 12 bases; nucleotides not matched to a gene: 11. This CDR3 is 15 amino acids long. Germline lookup yields CDR1 LNHNV and CDR2 YYDKDF (reference sequence). The CDR3: CATSRPGQGLRGQFF. The DNA for the CDR3 is TGTGCCACCAGCAGACCGGGACAGGGCCTACGGGGGCAGTTCTTC.

This clone was counted a few times. The CDR3 nucleotides read TGTGCCAGCAGCCCGCAGGGATTTGGAGATGAAAAACTGTTTTTT. Residues: CASSPQGFGDEKLFF. This chain joins TRBV7-9 and TRBJ1-4; D may be TRBD1 (5 bases). V lost 5 bases to trimming and J lost 6 bases, with 16 bases between them. Germline V CDR1 and CDR2: SEHNR, FQNEAQ (reference sequence). The CDR3 extends over 15 amino acids.

By sample share, this clone is medium-sized (0.01 to 0.1%). V gene TRBV19 combines with J gene TRBJ1-2; no definite D call. V was clipped by 7 bases and J by 4 bases, with 10 bases between them. The germline V gene encodes CDR1 LNHDA and CDR2 SQIVND (reference sequence). The CDR3 sequence is 12 residues long. This chain's CDR3 is CASKDRSYGYTF. The CDR3 nucleotides read TGTGCCAGTAAGGATAGAAGCTATGGCTACACCTTC.

V gene TRBV6-4 combines with J gene TRBJ2-5; TRBD1 might be the D (6 bases). The CDR3 runs 17 residues. CDR1 MRHNA and CDR2 SNTAGT come from the germline V gene. Trimming shortened V by 4 bases and J by 1 base, and 19 bases separated the two germline ends. The CDR3 loop reads CASSVRVSRGAQETQYF. CDR3 coding DNA: TGTGCCAGCAGTGTCAGGGTGAGCAGGGGAGCCCAAGAGACCCAGTACTTC.

This chain connects TRBV9 to TRBJ1-2; D unresolved. The CDR3 has 13 residues. Trimming took off 1 base at V and 8 bases at J, with 12 bases between the two ends. Germline values: CDR1 SGDLS, CDR2 YYNGEE. CDR3 sequence reads: CASSVSGPRGYTF. The DNA for the CDR3 is TGTGCCAGCAGCGTATCTGGACCCAGGGGCTACACCTTC.

By frequency in the sample, this clone is large. The chain recombines TRBV6-6 with TRBJ1-2; TRBD1 might be the D (6 bases). V lost 6 bases and J lost 2, with 10 bases in between. CDR3 size: 13 residues. Germline V gene lookup returns CDR1 MNHNY and CDR2 SVGAGI (reference sequence). The CDR3 nucleotides are TGTGCCAGCAGGACAGGACAGAACTATGGCTACACCTTC. Protein: CASRTGQNYGYTF.

The rearrangement links TRBV7-8 to TRBJ1-5; D is ambiguous. Per germline, CDR1 SGHVS and CDR2 FQNEAQ. This CDR3 spans 14 amino acids. Trimming stripped 0 bases from V and 7 bases from J, with 10 bases between. In DNA, the CDR3 is TGTGCCAGCAGCTTAGCAGGGCCGGGACAGCCCCAGCATTTT. Translated: CASSLAGPGQPQHF.

The chain couples TRBV10-3 to TRBJ1-2, with no clear D. This CDR3 has 11 residues. Germline-derived CDR1 and CDR2 are ENHRY and SYGVKD. The V end lost 11 bases, the J end lost 4 bases, and 11 bases lay between the germline ends. The chain's CDR3 is CAVGEGYGYTF. CDR3 in DNA: TGTGCCGTCGGAGAGGGCTATGGCTACACCTTC.

This clone was counted only a few times. The chain is built from TRBV6-1 and TRBJ1-2, with unresolved D. The germline CDR1 and CDR2 sequences are MNHNS and SASEGT. The CDR3 has 14 amino acids. V gave up 4 bases and J gave up 2 bases, with 11 bases separating them. This CDR3 is CASSAISQNYGYTF. CDR3 nucleotide sequence: TGTGCCAGCAGTGCAATTAGTCAGAACTATGGCTACACCTTC.

V gene TRBV7-2 combines with J gene TRBJ1-1; D remains ambiguous. Deletions cut 2 bases from V and 7 bases from J, with 11 bases between. The CDR3 has 13 residues. The germline gives CDR1 SGHTA, CDR2 FQGNSA. This chain's CDR3 is CASSLMSNGEAFF. DNA for the CDR3: TGTGCCAGCAGCTTAATGAGTAACGGTGAAGCTTTCTTT. The entire variable domain, with the rest obtained from reference TRBV7-2 and TRBJ1-1, is as follows: GAGVSQSPSNKVTEKGKDVELRCDPISGHTALYWYRQSLGQGLEFLIYFQGNSAPDKSGLPSDRFSAERTGGSVSTLTIQRTQQEDSAVYLCASSLMSNGEAFFGQGTRLTVV.

The V and J genes are TRBV6-5 and TRBJ2-7; 12 bases map to TRBD2. CDR3 length equals 16 residues. V was clipped by 1 base and J by 4 bases; unmatched bases: 5. Germline assignment: CDR1 MNHEY and CDR2 SVGAGI. The CDR3 sequence: CASSYLTSGGHYEQYF. The CDR3 bases are TGTGCCAGCAGTTACTTGACTAGCGGGGGCCATTACGAGCAGTACTTC.

This chain joins TRBV7-2 and TRBJ1-5; possibly TRBD1 for D (5 bases). Trimming cost V 9 bases and J 15 bases, with 21 bases left between them. CDR3 size: 12 residues. Germline assignment: CDR1 SGHTA and CDR2 FQGNSA. This CDR3 is CASGPGGPPVHF. The CDR3 region has the DNA TGTGCCAGTGGGCCGGGGGGTCCCCCGGTGCATTTT.

The chain joins TRBV28 to TRBJ2-7; a weak D match, TRBD1 (5 bases). Trimming took 5 bases from V and 4 from J, leaving 15 bases between them. The V gene's germline CDR1 is MDHEN and CDR2 SYDVKM. This CDR3 has 14 amino acids. CDR3 loop: CASSPKGVRYEQYF. In DNA, the CDR3 is TGTGCCAGCAGTCCAAAAGGGGTTCGGTACGAGCAGTACTTC. The variable domain in full, with the rest retrieved from reference TRBV28 and TRBJ2-7, is DVKVTQSSRYLVKRTGEKVFLECVQDMDHENMFWYRQDPGLGLRLIYFSYDVKMKEKGDIPEGYSVSREKKERFSLILESASTNQTSMYLCASSPKGVRYEQYFGPGTRLTVT.

The V gene is TRBV12-5, the J gene TRBJ1-2; 7 nucleotides match TRBD1. Germline values: CDR1 LGHNT, CDR2 FRNRAP. With 5 bases clipped from V and 2 bases from J, the junction kept 2 bases outside the gene matches. The CDR3 is 13 residues long. In DNA form, the CDR3 reads TGTGCTAGTGGTACAGGGGAAAACTATGGCTACACCTTC. The encoded protein is CASGTGENYGYTF.

This chain joins TRBV15 and TRBJ2-5, with 10 bases lining up with TRBD2. This CDR3 contains 15 residues. After removal of 6 bases from V and 5 bases from J, the junction contained 9 bases not matched to a gene. Germline CDR1 LNHNV, CDR2 YYDKDF (reference sequence). CDR3 protein: CATSASGGGRETQYF. The CDR3 DNA sequence: TGTGCCACCAGTGCTAGCGGGGGTGGGAGGGAGACCCAGTACTTC.

V usage is TRBV5-1 and J usage is TRBJ2-2; tentative D call: TRBD1 (6 bases). The V gene lost 0 bases and the J gene lost 1 base, with 7 bases spanning the gap. Germline V gene sequence: CDR1 SGHRS, CDR2 YFSETQ. The CDR3 totals 15 residues. The CDR3 loop reads CASSLEGVNTGELFF. DNA for the CDR3: TGCGCCAGCAGCTTGGAGGGGGTGAACACCGGGGAGCTGTTTTTT. Based on the CDR3 plus reference TRBV5-1 and TRBJ2-2, the full variable domain is KAGVTQTPRYLIKTRGQQVTLSCSPISGHRSVSWYQQTPGQGLQFLFEYFSETQRNKGNFPGRFSGRQFSNSRSEMNVSTLELGDSALYLCASSLEGVNTGELFFGEGSRLTVL.

The rearrangement links TRBV4-1 to TRBJ1-4, with D tentatively TRBD1 (6 bases). The CDR3 loop spans 15 amino acids. Trimming pared 7 bases from V and 8 bases from J, leaving 20 bases between. Per the germline V gene, CDR1 is MGHRA and CDR2 is YSYEKL. The CDR3 spells CASKSPGVEKEKLFF. The CDR3 nucleotides are TGCGCCAGCAAATCCCCAGGGGTGGAAAAAGAAAAACTGTTTTTT.

V and J are TRBV5-6 and TRBJ2-2; 9 bases fit TRBD1. The CDR3 totals 16 residues. The J segment lost 6 bases and the V segment lost 6 bases, leaving 12 bases of the junction unmatched. Germline lookup yields CDR1 SGHDT and CDR2 YYEEEE. The CDR3 sequence is CASNSLGQGSAGELFF. The CDR3 DNA reads TGTGCCAGCAACTCCCTGGGACAGGGTAGTGCCGGGGAGCTGTTTTTT. The full variable domain, its missing parts supplied by reference TRBV5-6 and TRBJ2-2, is DAGVTQSPTHLIKTRGQQVTLRCSPKSGHDTVSWYQQALGQGPQFIFQYYEEEERQRGNFPDRFSGHQFPNYSSELNVNALLLGDSALYLCASNSLGQGSAGELFFGEGSRLTVL.

V usage is TRBV28 and J usage is TRBJ2-3, with 11 bases aligning to TRBD2. Trimming removed 8 bases from V and 5 bases from J; junction bases left unmatched: 12. CDR1 and CDR2 from the germline V gene are MDHEN and SYDVKM. The CDR3 covers 16 residues. In DNA, the CDR3 is TGTGCCAGCCCCCCTCCTAGCGGGGGGTGGGTAGATACGCAGTATTTT. Protein product: CASPPPSGGWVDTQYF.

The chain is built from TRBV7-9 and TRBJ2-5, with TRBD2 matching over 8 bases. This CDR3 comprises 17 residues. Germline CDR1 reads SEHNR; CDR2 reads FQNEAQ (reference sequence). V trimming: 1 base; J trimming: 3 bases; junction bases outside the gene matches: 10. DNA for the CDR3: TGTGCCAGCAGCTTAGGGGGGAGCGGGGGACGGAAAGAGACCCAGTACTTC. This codes for CASSLGGSGGRKETQYF.

This clone was detected only once. The chain recombines TRBV11-2 with TRBJ2-3; possible D gene TRBD2, 6 bases. V shed 0 bases and J shed 9 bases, with 10 bases lying between them. The CDR3 extends over 13 amino acids. Germline assignment: CDR1 SGHAT and CDR2 FQNNGV. The CDR3 reads CASSLERLATQYF. For the CDR3, the DNA is TGTGCCAGCAGCTTAGAACGCCTAGCGACGCAGTATTTT.

The chain links TRBV18 to TRBJ1-6; D unclear. V lost 1 base to trimming and J lost 7 bases, with 8 bases between them. In germline, CDR1 is KGHSH, CDR2 LQKENI. CDR3 length equals 14 residues. CDR3 region: CASSPQGENSPLHF. The CDR3 DNA reads as TGTGCCAGCTCACCACAAGGAGAAAATTCACCCCTCCACTTT.

The table lists this clone with a few counts. The chain uses TRBV20-1 and TRBJ2-7; D is ambiguous. The CDR3 is 11 amino acids. V was pared by 5 bases and J by 2 bases, with 7 bases between. Germline V gives CDR1 DFQATT, CDR2 SNEGSKA (reference sequence). CDR3 coding DNA: TGCAGTGCTGGCGGCCCCTACGAGCAGTACTTC. Translating it yields CSAGGPYEQYF.